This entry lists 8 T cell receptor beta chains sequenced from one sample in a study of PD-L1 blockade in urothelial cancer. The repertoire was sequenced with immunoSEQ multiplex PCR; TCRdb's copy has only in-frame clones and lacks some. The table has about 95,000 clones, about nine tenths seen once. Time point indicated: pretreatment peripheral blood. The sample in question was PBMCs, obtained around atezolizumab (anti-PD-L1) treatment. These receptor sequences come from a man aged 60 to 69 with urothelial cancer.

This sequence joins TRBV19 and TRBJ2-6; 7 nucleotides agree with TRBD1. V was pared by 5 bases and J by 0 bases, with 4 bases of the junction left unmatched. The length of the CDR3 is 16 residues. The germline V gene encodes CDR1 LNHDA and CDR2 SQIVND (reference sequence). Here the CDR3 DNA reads TGTGCCAGTAGTGTGGGACAGCCCTCTGGGGCCAACGTCCTGACTTTC. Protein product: CASSVGQPSGANVLTF.

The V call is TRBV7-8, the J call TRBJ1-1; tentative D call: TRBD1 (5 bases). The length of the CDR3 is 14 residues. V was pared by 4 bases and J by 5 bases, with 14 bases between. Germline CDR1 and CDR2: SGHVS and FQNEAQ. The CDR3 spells CASSSHQGVTEAFF. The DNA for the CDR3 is TGTGCCAGCAGCTCGCATCAAGGGGTGACTGAAGCTTTCTTT.

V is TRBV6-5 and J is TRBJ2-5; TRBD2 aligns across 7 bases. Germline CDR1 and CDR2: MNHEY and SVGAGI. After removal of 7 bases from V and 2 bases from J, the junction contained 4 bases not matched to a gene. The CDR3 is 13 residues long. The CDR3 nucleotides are TGTGCCAGCACCCCTAGCGGTCAAGAGACCCAGTACTTC. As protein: CASTPSGQETQYF.

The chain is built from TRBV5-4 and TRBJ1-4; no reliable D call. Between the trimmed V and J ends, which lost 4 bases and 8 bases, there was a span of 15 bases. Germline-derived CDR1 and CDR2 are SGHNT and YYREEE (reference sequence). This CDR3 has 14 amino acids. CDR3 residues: CASSSFGEAEKLFF. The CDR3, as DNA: TGTGCCAGCAGCAGTTTTGGGGAGGCGGAAAAACTGTTTTTT. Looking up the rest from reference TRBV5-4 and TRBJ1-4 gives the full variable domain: ETGVTQSPTHLIKTRGQQVTLRCSSQSGHNTVSWYQQALGQGPQFIFQYYREEENGRGNFPPRFSGLQFPNYSSELNVNALELDDSALYLCASSSFGEAEKLFFGSGTQLSVL.

The CDR3 reads CASSLASGSYEQYF. The CDR3 bases are TGTGCCAGCAGTTTGGCTAGCGGGAGCTACGAGCAGTACTTC. The chain employs TRBV27 and TRBJ2-7; the match to TRBD2 covers 10 bases. The trim removed 3 bases at V and 3 bases at J, leaving 2 bases unmatched. The CDR3 totals 14 residues. Germline V CDR1 and CDR2: MNHEY, SMNVEV (reference sequence).

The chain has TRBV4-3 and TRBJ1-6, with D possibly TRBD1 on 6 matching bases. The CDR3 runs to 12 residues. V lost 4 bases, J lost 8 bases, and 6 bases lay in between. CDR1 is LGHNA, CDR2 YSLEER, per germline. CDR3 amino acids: CASSRTDSPLHF. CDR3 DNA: TGCGCCAGCAGCCGGACAGATTCACCCCTCCACTTT.

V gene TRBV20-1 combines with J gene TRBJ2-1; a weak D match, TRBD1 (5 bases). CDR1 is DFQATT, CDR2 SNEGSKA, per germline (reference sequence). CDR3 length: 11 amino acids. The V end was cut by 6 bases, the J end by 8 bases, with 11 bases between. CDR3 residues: CSAPGSDEQFF. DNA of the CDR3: TGCAGTGCCCCAGGGTCCGATGAGCAGTTCTTC.

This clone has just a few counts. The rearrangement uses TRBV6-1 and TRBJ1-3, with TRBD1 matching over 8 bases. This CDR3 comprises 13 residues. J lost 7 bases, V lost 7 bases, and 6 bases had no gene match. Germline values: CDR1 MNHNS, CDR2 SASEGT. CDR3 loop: CASNTGGTNTIYF. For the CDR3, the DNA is TGTGCCAGCAATACAGGGGGAACGAACACCATATATTTT.